These 23 T cell receptor beta chains share one sample of origin, sequenced in a study of T-cell reconstitution after alpha-beta-depleted transplantation in children. A TCRbeta library incorporating unique molecular identifiers was prepared. TCRdb fed the PCR reads into MiXCR, producing one record per CDR3 protein. The sample gives about 600,000 distinct CDR3 sequences, approximately 10% of which show up once; around 4% is in the top ten. The source material was PBMCs from the stem cell graft donor, sampled from the stem cell graft. The receptors were sampled from a human donor who donated a stem cell graft to a child with acute myeloid leukemia.

This clonotype was counted ten times or more. The chain employs TRBV5-1 and TRBJ2-1; tentative D call: TRBD2 (6 bases). Germline V gene data show CDR1 as SGHRS and CDR2 as YFSETQ. The CDR3 loop spans 15 amino acids. V lost 0 bases and J lost 7, with 14 bases in between. The CDR3 coding sequence is TGCGCCAGCAGCTTGGTTGCGGGATTGGGGAATGAGCAGTTCTTC. Its protein is CASSLVAGLGNEQFF.

The chain uses TRBV11-2 and TRBJ1-1; D is perhaps TRBD1 (6 bases). Germline CDR1 and CDR2: SGHAT and FQNNGV. Trimming took off 2 bases at V and 7 bases at J, with 17 bases between the two ends. This CDR3 spans 15 amino acids. CDR3 region: CASSLSPGVVNEAFF. The CDR3, as DNA: TGTGCCAGCAGCTTATCTCCAGGGGTCGTTAATGAAGCTTTCTTT.

This clonotype has a handful of counts. A single base separates this from a much larger clone, so it may be a read error. This chain links TRBV3-1 with TRBJ1-1; D might be TRBD1 (5 bases). V was trimmed by 2 bases and J by 1 base, leaving 8 bases between them. The CDR3 contains 14 residues. Germline assignment: CDR1 LGHDT and CDR2 YNNKEL (reference sequence). The CDR3 DNA is TGTGCCAGCAGCCAAATGGGGGGGAACACTGAAGCTTTCTTT. It codes for CASSQMGGNTEAFF.

This chain connects TRBV2 to TRBJ2-2; unclear D gene. V was pared by 4 bases and J by 4 bases, with 13 bases between. The CDR3 sequence is 15 residues long. Germline values: CDR1 SNHLY, CDR2 FYNNEI. CDR3 sequence: CASSGLLTGTGELFF. DNA of the CDR3: TGTGCCAGCAGTGGCCTGTTAACTGGCACCGGGGAGCTGTTTTTT.

The gene calls are TRBV7-2 and TRBJ2-5; D is ambiguous. The CDR3 covers 13 residues. Germline CDR1 SGHTA, CDR2 FQGNSA. Between the trimmed V and J ends, which lost 3 bases and 5 bases, there was a span of 10 bases. The CDR3 nucleotides are TGTGCCAGCAGCTTCTTTAAGTCTGAGACCCAGTACTTC. Residues: CASSFFKSETQYF.

The chain uses TRBV20-1 and TRBJ2-3, with D perhaps matching TRBD1 (6 bases). Looked up from germline, CDR1 is DFQATT and CDR2 is SNEGSKA (reference sequence). The V end lost 4 bases, the J end lost 1 base, and 24 bases lay between the germline ends. The CDR3 contains 18 residues. CDR3 nucleotides: TGCAGTGCTACGGACGCCTTGGGGCCGAAGGGGGGCACAGATACGCAGTATTTT. It specifies CSATDALGPKGGTDTQYF.

The CDR3 loop is CASIDRSSGNTIYF. CDR3 nucleotides: TGTGCCAGCATAGACAGGAGCTCTGGAAACACCATATATTTT. The rearrangement uses TRBV28 and TRBJ1-3; D possibly corresponds to TRBD1 (6 bases). CDR3 length equals 14 residues. V was trimmed by 7 bases and J by 0 bases, leaving 10 bases between them. Germline V gene sequence: CDR1 MDHEN, CDR2 SYDVKM.

This clonotype was counted between two and nine times. The rearrangement links TRBV12-5 to TRBJ2-1; D remains ambiguous. V shed 0 bases and J shed 6 bases, with 6 bases lying between them. The CDR3 sequence is 13 residues long. Per germline, CDR1 LGHNT and CDR2 FRNRAP. The CDR3 here is CASGLVPFNEQFF. The CDR3 region has the DNA TGTGCTAGTGGTTTGGTACCTTTCAATGAGCAGTTCTTC.

The V gene is TRBV6-1, the J gene TRBJ2-5, with D possibly being TRBD1 or TRBD2 (5 bases each). The CDR3 totals 14 residues. Between the trimmed V and J ends, which lost 6 bases and 5 bases, there was a span of 16 bases. Germline V gene data show CDR1 as MNHNS and CDR2 as SASEGT. CDR3 nucleotides: TGTGCCAGCAGGCCGGGACGGCAACGGGAGACCCAGTACTTC. It translates to CASRPGRQRETQYF.

This clonotype occurred a few times. The chain is built from TRBV24-1 and TRBJ2-5, with 7 positions matching TRBD1. With V trimmed by 7 bases and J by 2 bases, 9 bases remained unmatched. Germline CDR1 is KGHDR and CDR2 is SFDVKD. The CDR3 covers 15 residues. CDR3: CATSPGTEIQETQYF. The CDR3 DNA sequence: TGTGCCACCAGCCCCGGGACAGAGATACAAGAGACCCAGTACTTC.

This clonotype occurred a few times. The chain is built from TRBV15 and TRBJ2-7; tentatively, D is TRBD2 (5 bases). Germline loops: CDR1 LNHNV, CDR2 YYDKDF (reference sequence). This CDR3 has 14 residues. Trimming took 2 bases from V and 1 from J, leaving 9 bases between them. The CDR3 nucleotides read TGTGCCACCAGCAGAATCGGGAATTCCTACGAGCAGTACTTC. Encoded protein: CATSRIGNSYEQYF. Full variable domain (missing parts from reference TRBV15 and TRBJ2-7): DAMVIQNPRYQVTQFGKPVTLSCSQTLNHNVMYWYQQKSSQAPKLLFHYYDKDFNNEADTPDNFQSRRPNTSFCFLDIRSPGLGDTAMYLCATSRIGNSYEQYFGPGTRLTVT.

This chain connects TRBV24-1 to TRBJ1-5; 10 nucleotides match TRBD1. The CDR3 covers 17 residues. V dropped 4 bases and J dropped 6; count of bases not matched to a gene: 11. Germline lookup yields CDR1 KGHDR and CDR2 SFDVKD. CDR3 loop: CATSDDMTGGPGQPQHF. The CDR3, as DNA: TGTGCCACCAGTGACGATATGACAGGGGGCCCAGGTCAGCCCCAGCATTTT.

The table lists this clonotype with a few counts. This rearrangement joins TRBV7-9 to TRBJ1-1; D is perhaps TRBD1 (6 bases). The CDR3 spans 14 residues. Between the trimmed V and J ends, which lost 5 bases and 3 bases, there was a span of 13 bases. Germline CDR1 and CDR2: SEHNR and FQNEAQ (reference sequence). The CDR3 nucleotides are TGTGCCAGCAGCCCTCAGGGGAAGGACACTGAAGCTTTCTTT. The encoded protein is CASSPQGKDTEAFF.

This clonotype has at least ten counts. The genes are TRBV14 and TRBJ1-1; D is perhaps TRBD1 (5 bases). This CDR3 spans 13 amino acids. Trimming shortened V by 5 bases and J by 6 bases, and 13 bases separated the two germline ends. Germline V gene sequence: CDR1 SGHDN, CDR2 FVKESK. CDR3 loop: CASSEIRESEAFF. CDR3 nucleotides: TGTGCCAGCAGCGAGATCAGGGAGTCTGAAGCTTTCTTT.

Only a few counts were recorded for this clonotype. The chain has TRBV7-4 and TRBJ2-7; a weak D match, TRBD2 (5 bases). Germline assignment: CDR1 SGHVT and CDR2 SQSDAQ. This CDR3 region has 16 residues. V was trimmed by 5 bases and J by 1 base, leaving 18 bases between them. CDR3 region: CASSDSLEGISYEQYF. The CDR3 nucleotides are TGTGCCAGCAGCGACTCTCTAGAGGGCATATCCTACGAGCAGTACTTC.

This clonotype was detected ten times or more. The chain has TRBV5-6 and TRBJ2-2; D is ambiguous. V was clipped by 2 bases and J by 6 bases, with 17 bases between them. Germline V lookup: CDR1 SGHDT, CDR2 YYEEEE. The CDR3 sequence is 16 residues long. The CDR3 bases are TGTGCCAGCAGCTTATACAGACCAGAGGTGTCCGGGGAGCTGTTTTTT. Protein product: CASSLYRPEVSGELFF.

The table lists this clonotype with a few counts. V gene TRBV11-2 combines with J gene TRBJ2-3, with 8 bases matching TRBD2. This CDR3 has 15 residues. Germline lookup yields CDR1 SGHAT and CDR2 FQNNGV. With 5 bases clipped from V and 4 bases from J, the junction kept 8 bases outside the gene matches. The CDR3 reads CASSPIAGLADTQYF. CDR3 nucleotides: TGTGCCAGCAGCCCCATAGCGGGGTTAGCAGATACGCAGTATTTT.

This clonotype was seen only a few times. The chain links TRBV6-2 or TRBV6-3 to TRBJ1-5; 9 positions match TRBD1. The V gene end was trimmed by 2 bases and the J gene end by 2 bases; junction bases not matched to a gene: 7. The V gene's germline CDR1 is MNHEY and CDR2 SVGEGT. The CDR3 is made up of 17 amino acids. The CDR3 protein is CASSYPGTGRGNQPQHF. In nucleotides, the CDR3 is TGTGCCAGCAGTTACCCTGGGACAGGGAGAGGCAATCAGCCCCAGCATTTT.

This clonotype was seen only a few times. The rearrangement uses TRBV20-1 and TRBJ2-7; perhaps TRBD2 as D (9 bases). The V gene lost 0 bases and the J gene lost 0 bases, with 18 bases spanning the gap. CDR3 length equals 17 residues. CDR1 is DFQATT and CDR2 is SNEGSKA in the germline V gene (reference sequence). The CDR3 sequence: CSARDQGASGISYEQYF. The CDR3 bases are TGCAGTGCTAGAGATCAGGGGGCTAGCGGGATCTCCTACGAGCAGTACTTC.

The rearrangement uses TRBV20-1 and TRBJ2-3; 8 nucleotides match TRBD2. This CDR3 has 13 amino acids. The trim removed 7 bases at V and 2 bases at J, leaving 5 bases unmatched. CDR1 and CDR2 (germline): DFQATT, SNEGSKA (reference sequence). The CDR3 DNA reads TGCAGTGTGCGGGAGGTAATCACAGATACGCAGTATTTT. Translated, it gives CSVREVITDTQYF.

The chain's CDR3 is CASSKGRGLAVPGRTDTQYF. As DNA, the CDR3 is TGTGCCAGCAGCAAAGGTCGGGGACTAGCGGTTCCGGGTAGAACAGATACGCAGTATTTT. This chain links TRBV21-1 with TRBJ2-3; TRBD2, as called in the table, went unchecked against the DNA. TRBV21-1 has pseudogene status. The CDR3 has 20 amino acids.

This clonotype was detected a few times. V gene TRBV18 combines with J gene TRBJ2-1; D unresolved. V lost 2 bases to trimming and J lost 0 bases, with 8 bases between them. In germline, CDR1 is KGHSH, CDR2 LQKENI. The CDR3 runs to 15 residues. The chain's CDR3 is CASSPGVASYNEQFF. Here the CDR3 DNA reads TGTGCCAGCTCACCAGGGGTGGCCTCCTACAATGAGCAGTTCTTC.

This clonotype was recorded at least ten times. The chain is built from TRBV6-5 and TRBJ2-7; no reliable D call. This CDR3 comprises 14 residues. CDR1 is MNHEY, CDR2 SVGAGI, per germline. Between the trimmed V and J ends, which lost 4 bases and 5 bases, there was a span of 15 bases. The CDR3 region has the DNA TGTGCCAGCAGTTCAGGTAGTCTCTTGCACGAGCAGTACTTC. Translating it yields CASSSGSLLHEQYF.